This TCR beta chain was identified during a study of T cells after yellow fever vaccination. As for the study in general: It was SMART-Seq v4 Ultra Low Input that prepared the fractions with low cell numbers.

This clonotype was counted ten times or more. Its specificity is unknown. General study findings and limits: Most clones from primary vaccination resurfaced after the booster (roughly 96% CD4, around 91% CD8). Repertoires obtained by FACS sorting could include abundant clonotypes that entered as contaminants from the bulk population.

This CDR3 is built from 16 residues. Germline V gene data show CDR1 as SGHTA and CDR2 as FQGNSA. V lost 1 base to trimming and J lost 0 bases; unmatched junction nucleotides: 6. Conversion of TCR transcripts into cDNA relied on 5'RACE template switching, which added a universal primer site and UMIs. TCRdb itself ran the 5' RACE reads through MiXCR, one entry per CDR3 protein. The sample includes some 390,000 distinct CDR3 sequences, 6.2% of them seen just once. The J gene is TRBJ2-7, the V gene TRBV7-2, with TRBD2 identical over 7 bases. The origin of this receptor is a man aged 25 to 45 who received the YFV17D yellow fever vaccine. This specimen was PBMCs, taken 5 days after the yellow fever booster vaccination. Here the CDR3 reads CASSLDSGGFSYEQYF. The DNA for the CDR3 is TGTGCCAGCAGCTTAGATTCGGGAGGCTTCTCCTACGAGCAGTACTTC.